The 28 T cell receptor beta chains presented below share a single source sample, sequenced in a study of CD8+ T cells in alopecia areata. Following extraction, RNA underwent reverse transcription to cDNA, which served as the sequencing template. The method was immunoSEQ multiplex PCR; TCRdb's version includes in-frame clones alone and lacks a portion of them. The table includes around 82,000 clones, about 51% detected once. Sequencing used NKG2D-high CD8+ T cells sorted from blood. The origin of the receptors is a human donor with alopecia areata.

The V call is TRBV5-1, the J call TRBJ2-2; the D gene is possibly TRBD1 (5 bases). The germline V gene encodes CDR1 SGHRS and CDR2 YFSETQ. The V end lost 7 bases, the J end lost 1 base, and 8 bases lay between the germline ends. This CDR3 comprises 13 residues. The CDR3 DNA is TGCGCCAGCGGGCAGGGGAACACCGGGGAGCTGTTTTTT. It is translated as CASGQGNTGELFF.

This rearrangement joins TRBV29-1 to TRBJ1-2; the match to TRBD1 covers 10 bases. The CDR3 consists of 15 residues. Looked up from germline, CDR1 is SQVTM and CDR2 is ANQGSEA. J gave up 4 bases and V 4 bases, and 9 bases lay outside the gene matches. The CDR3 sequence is CSVGEAGQGIYGYTF. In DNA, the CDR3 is TGCAGCGTTGGGGAAGCGGGACAGGGGATCTATGGCTACACCTTC.

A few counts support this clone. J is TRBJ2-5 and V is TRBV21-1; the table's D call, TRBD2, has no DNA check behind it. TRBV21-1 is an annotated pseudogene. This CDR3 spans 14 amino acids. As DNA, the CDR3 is TGTGCCGGGCCTTCGGACTTTCGAGGGAGGGACCAGTACTTC. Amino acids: CAGPSDFRGRDQYF.

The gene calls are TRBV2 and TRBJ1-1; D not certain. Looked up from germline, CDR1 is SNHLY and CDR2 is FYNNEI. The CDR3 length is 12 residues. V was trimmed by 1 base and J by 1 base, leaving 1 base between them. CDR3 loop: CASSEGNTEAFF. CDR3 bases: TGTGCCAGCAGTGAAGGGAACACTGAAGCTTTCTTT.

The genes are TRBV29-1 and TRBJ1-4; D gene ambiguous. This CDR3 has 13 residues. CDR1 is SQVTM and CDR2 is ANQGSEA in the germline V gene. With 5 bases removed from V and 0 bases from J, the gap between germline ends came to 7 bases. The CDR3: CSVRTATNEKLFF. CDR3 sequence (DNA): TGCAGCGTTCGCACAGCAACTAATGAAAAACTGTTTTTT.

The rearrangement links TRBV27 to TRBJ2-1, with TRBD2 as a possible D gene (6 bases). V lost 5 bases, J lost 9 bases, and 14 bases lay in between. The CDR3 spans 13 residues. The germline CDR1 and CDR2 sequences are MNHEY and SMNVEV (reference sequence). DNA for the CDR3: TGTGCCAGCAGTCCGGCGGGGCGGGGTGAGCAGTTCTTC. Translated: CASSPAGRGEQFF.

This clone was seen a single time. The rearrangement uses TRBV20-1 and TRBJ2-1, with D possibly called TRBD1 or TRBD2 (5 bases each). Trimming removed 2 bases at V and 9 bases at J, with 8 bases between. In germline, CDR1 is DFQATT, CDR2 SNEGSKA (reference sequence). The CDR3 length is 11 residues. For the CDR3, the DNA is TGCAGTGCTAGAAGAGGGGTTGAGCAGTTCTTC. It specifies CSARRGVEQFF.

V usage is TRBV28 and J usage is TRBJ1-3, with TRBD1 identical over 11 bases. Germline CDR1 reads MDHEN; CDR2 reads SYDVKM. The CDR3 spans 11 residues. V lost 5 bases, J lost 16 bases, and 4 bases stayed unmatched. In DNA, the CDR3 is TGTGCCAGCAGTCTAGGACAGGGGGCTTATTTT. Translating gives CASSLGQGAYF.

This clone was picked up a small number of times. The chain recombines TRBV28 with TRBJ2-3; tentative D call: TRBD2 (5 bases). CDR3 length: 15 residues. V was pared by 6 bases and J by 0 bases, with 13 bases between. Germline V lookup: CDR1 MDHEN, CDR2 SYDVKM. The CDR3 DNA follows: TGTGCCAGCAGCACCGACTATGGGAGCACAGATACGCAGTATTTT. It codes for CASSTDYGSTDTQYF.

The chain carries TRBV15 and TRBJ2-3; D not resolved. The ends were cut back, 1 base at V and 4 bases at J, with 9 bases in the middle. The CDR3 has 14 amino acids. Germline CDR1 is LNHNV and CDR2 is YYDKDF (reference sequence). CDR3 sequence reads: CATSRAMVADTQYF. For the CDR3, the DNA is TGTGCCACCAGCAGAGCAATGGTCGCAGATACGCAGTATTTT.

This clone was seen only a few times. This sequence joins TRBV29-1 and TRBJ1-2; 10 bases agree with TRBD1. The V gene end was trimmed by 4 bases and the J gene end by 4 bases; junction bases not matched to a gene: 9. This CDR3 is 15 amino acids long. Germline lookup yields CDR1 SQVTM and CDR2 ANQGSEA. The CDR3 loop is CSVVYTGTGVYGYTF. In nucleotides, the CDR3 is TGCAGCGTTGTTTACACCGGGACAGGGGTCTATGGCTACACCTTC.

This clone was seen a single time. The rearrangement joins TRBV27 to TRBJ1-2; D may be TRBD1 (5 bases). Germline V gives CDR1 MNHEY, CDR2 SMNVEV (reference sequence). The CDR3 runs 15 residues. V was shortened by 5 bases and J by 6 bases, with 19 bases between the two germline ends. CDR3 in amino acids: CASSLSSTVGDGYTF. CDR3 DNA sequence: TGTGCCAGCAGTCTCTCCTCGACAGTAGGCGATGGCTACACCTTC.

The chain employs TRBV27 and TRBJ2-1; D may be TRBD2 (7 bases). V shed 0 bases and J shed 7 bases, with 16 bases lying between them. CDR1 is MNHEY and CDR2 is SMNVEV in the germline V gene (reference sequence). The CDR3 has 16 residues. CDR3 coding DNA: TGTGCCAGCAGTTTATCGGCGGGGGCTGGACCAAATGAGCAGTTCTTC. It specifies CASSLSAGAGPNEQFF.

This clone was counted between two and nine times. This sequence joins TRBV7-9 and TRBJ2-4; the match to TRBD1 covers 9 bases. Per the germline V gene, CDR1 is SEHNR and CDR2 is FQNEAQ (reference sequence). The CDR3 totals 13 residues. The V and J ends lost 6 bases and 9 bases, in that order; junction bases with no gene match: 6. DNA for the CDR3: TGTGCCAGCAGGGGAGGACAGGGGTCCATTCAGTACTTC. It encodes CASRGGQGSIQYF.

The CDR3 reads CASSLRGELFF. CDR3 in DNA: TGTGCCAGCAGTTTAAGGGGGGAGCTGTTTTTT. This rearrangement joins TRBV6-5 to TRBJ2-2; D is ambiguous. This CDR3 contains 11 residues. Trimming cost V 4 bases and J 8 bases, with 5 bases left between them. Germline values: CDR1 MNHEY, CDR2 SVGAGI.

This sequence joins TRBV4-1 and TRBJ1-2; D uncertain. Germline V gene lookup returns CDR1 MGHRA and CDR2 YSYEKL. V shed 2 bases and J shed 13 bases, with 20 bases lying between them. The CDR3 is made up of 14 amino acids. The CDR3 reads CASSQRLQAKGSTF. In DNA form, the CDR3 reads TGCGCCAGCAGCCAACGTCTGCAGGCAAAGGGCAGCACCTTC.

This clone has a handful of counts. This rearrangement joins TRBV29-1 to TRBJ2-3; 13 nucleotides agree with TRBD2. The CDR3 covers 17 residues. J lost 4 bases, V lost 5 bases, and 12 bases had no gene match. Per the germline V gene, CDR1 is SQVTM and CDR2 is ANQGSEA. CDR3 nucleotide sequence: TGCAGCGTTTCTGGACTAGCGGGAGTCGGGGGACCAGATACGCAGTATTTT. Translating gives CSVSGLAGVGGPDTQYF.

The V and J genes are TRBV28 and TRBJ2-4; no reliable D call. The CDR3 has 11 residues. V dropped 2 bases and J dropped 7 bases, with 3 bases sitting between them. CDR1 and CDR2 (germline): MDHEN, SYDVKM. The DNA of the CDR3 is TGTGCCAGCAGTTTAGGGAACATTCAGTACTTC. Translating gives CASSLGNIQYF. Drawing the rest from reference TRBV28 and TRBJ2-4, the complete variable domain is DVKVTQSSRYLVKRTGEKVFLECVQDMDHENMFWYRQDPGLGLRLIYFSYDVKMKEKGDIPEGYSVSREKKERFSLILESASTNQTSMYLCASSLGNIQYFGAGTRLSVL.

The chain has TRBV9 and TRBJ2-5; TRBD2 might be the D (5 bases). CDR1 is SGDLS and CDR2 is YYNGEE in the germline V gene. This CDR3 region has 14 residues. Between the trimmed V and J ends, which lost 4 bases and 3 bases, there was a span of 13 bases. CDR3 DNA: TGTGCCAGCAGCCCCCCCTGGGGAGAAGAGACCCAGTACTTC. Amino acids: CASSPPWGEETQYF.

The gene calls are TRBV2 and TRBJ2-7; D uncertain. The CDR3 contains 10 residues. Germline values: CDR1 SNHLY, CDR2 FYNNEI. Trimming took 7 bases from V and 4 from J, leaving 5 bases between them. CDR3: CASNGYEQYF. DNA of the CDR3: TGTGCCAGCAACGGATACGAGCAGTACTTC.

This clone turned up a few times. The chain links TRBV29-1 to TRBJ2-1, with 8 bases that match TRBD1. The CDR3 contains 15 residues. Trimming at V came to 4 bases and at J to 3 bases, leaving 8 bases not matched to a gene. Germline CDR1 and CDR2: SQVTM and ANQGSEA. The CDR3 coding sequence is TGCAGCGTTGTGCTTCAGGGGGCAATCTACAATGAGCAGTTCTTC. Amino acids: CSVVLQGAIYNEQFF.

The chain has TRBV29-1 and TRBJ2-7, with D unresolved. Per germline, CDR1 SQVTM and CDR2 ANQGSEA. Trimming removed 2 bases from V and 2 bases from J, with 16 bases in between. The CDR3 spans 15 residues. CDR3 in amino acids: CSVEYPSDMPYEQYF. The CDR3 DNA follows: TGCAGCGTTGAATATCCTTCCGACATGCCCTACGAGCAGTACTTC.

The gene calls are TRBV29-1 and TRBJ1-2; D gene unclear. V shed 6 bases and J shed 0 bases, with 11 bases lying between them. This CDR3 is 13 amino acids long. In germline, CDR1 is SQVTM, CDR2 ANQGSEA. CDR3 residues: CSVQDPSNYGYTF. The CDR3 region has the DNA TGCAGCGTGCAGGACCCCTCTAACTATGGCTACACCTTC.

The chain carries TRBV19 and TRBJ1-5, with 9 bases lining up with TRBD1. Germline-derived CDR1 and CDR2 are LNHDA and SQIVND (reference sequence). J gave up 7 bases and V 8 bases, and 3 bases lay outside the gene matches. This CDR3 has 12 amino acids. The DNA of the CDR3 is TGTGCCAGTCAAACAGGGGGCCAGCCCCAGCATTTT. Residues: CASQTGGQPQHF.

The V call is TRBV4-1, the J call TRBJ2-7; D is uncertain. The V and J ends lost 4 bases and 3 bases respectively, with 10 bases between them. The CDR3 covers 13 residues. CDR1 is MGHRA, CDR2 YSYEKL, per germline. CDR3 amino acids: CASSPTRSYEQYF. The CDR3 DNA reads TGCGCCAGCAGCCCGACAAGAAGCTACGAGCAGTACTTC.

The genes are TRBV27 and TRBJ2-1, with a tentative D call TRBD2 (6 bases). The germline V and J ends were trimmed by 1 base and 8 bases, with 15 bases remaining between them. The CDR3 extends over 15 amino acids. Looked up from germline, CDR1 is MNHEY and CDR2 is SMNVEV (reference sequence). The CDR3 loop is CASSLFRGLTDEQFF. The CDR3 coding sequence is TGTGCCAGCAGTTTATTTCGGGGACTGACCGATGAGCAGTTCTTC.

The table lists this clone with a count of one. The CDR3 DNA is TGCGCCAGCAGCCAAGGACTAGCGGGAATAAATGAGCAGTTCTTC. Protein product: CASSQGLAGINEQFF. The gene calls are TRBV4-3 and TRBJ2-1; 11 positions match TRBD2. With 1 base clipped from V and 7 bases from J, the junction kept 3 bases outside the gene matches. The CDR3 consists of 15 residues. CDR1 and CDR2 from the germline V gene are LGHNA and YSLEER.

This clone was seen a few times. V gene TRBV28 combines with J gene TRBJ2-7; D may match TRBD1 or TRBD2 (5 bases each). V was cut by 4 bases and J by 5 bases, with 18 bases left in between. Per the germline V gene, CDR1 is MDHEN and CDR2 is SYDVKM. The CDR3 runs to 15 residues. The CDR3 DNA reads TGTGCCAGCAGTTCCCCTCCGGGGCTTGGAGACGAGCAGTACTTC. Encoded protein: CASSSPPGLGDEQYF.